This T cell receptor (beta chain) was sequenced during a study of spatial heterogeneity in lung cancer. Study summary: Raw sequencing reads included, on average, more than ten appearances of each unique TCR and UMI combination.

Trimming took off 7 bases at V and 0 bases at J, with 13 bases between the two ends. This CDR3 has 14 amino acids. Looked up from germline, CDR1 is SGDLS and CDR2 is YYNGEE. Documented time point: sample taken at primary tumor resection. Tumor, nontumor lung or frozen PBMC supplied whole RNA that was sequenced unsorted. The donors, about 74 patients with untreated early-stage non-small cell lung cancer, provided the samples. Every individual TCR cDNA molecule carried its own unique molecular identifier, which allowed correction of PCR and sequencing errors. MiXCR was run by TCRdb on the 5' RACE reads, yielding one entry per CDR3 protein. Among about 29,000 distinct CDR3 sequences, roughly 8.4% were seen once, and the ten largest hold roughly 34%. This clonotype was observed at least ten times. Antigen specificity is unknown. Study-wide results and caveats: Ubiquitous expanded tumor TCRs were seen in blood more at resection than at follow-up.

This chain joins TRBV9 and TRBJ1-2, with D unclear. This TCR was recovered from a female donor with early-stage non-small cell lung cancer. Sequenced material: PBMCs, taken at surgery. CDR3 residues: CASARGGANYGYTF. Written as DNA, the CDR3 is TGTGCCAGCGCACGGGGAGGAGCTAACTATGGCTACACCTTC.